The clone carrying this T cell receptor beta chain was recorded once. No antigen is known for it. Germline-derived CDR1 and CDR2 are SNHLY and FYNNEI. CDR3 size: 14 residues. The ends were cut back, 8 bases at V and 1 base at J, with 14 bases in the middle. The data were taken from a study of STAT5B mutations in CD4+ large granular lymphocyte leukemia. Study outcomes and limitations: Higher CD4+ than CD8+ T-LGLL clonality might reflect small sample size.

The survey-level immunoSEQ assay was used. Profiling relied on immunoSEQ multiplex PCR, and the TCRdb table lists in-frame clones only, not all of them. The sample holds roughly 38,000 clones, 75% to 85% seen once. The TCR comes from a human donor in good health. Sequencing input: CD4+ T cells from blood buffy coats. The chain couples TRBV2 to TRBJ2-5; tentative D call: TRBD2 (6 bases). In DNA form, the CDR3 reads TGTGCCAGCTCCCGGGGGTTTGCCCAAGAGACCCAGTACTTC. Translated, it gives CASSRGFAQETQYF.